The source of this T cell receptor beta chain is a study of blood T cell repertoires in COVID-19. Study-wide background: Both acute and convalescent COVID-19 samples were obtained from the United States, Italy and Spain. PBMCs, B-cell-depleted T cells, or T cells provided the cDNA or gDNA that made up the material.

In the authors' workflow: How many nucleated cells were present was estimated from reference gene primer amplification. Some clones are missing from TCRdb's copy, which holds only in-frame ones; the method was immunoSEQ multiplex PCR. D and trimming come from the DNA, and the V and J calls and clone size come from that table. Here the sample spans approximately 37,000 clones, 75% to 90% being singletons. After removal of 5 bases from V and 5 bases from J, the junction contained 13 bases not matched to a gene. This CDR3 region has 16 residues. Looked up from germline, CDR1 is KGHSH and CDR2 is LQKENI.

The rearrangement joins TRBV18 to TRBJ2-7, with 9 bases identical to TRBD2. The receptor comes from an older man with active COVID-19. Material: peripheral blood. CDR3 coding DNA: TGTGCCAGCTCATCTCCTATAGCGGGAGCGGGGGACGAGCAGTACTTC. Its translation: CASSSPIAGAGDEQYF.